Listed here is a single T cell receptor (beta chain). Its antigen is unidentified. Germline CDR1 LNHNV, CDR2 YYDKDF (reference sequence). The CDR3 sequence is 14 residues long. The germline V and J ends were trimmed by 0 bases and 7 bases, with 10 bases remaining between them. TCRdb re-called the RT-PCR reads through MiXCR, storing one row per CDR3 protein. The table includes hundreds of thousands of distinct CDR3 sequences, approximately 15% detected once. This entry belongs to a study of response to subunit inactivated influenza vaccine. Study-wide points: The authors offered the suggestion that each seasonal influenza vaccination recruits few new T cells.

The source of this sequence is a man aged 50-59 years who received an inactivated influenza vaccine. J is TRBJ2-1 and V is TRBV15; possible D gene TRBD1, 6 bases. The material sequenced was PBMCs from blood, taken 14 to 15 days before vaccination. The CDR3 loop reads CATSRDRTVNEQFF. The CDR3 coding sequence is TGTGCCACCAGCAGAGATAGGACAGTGAATGAGCAGTTCTTC.